One T cell receptor beta chain is described in this entry. The authors' processing: Amplification from reference gene primers served as the basis for estimated nucleated cell counts. Assay: immunoSEQ multiplex PCR; the TCRdb copy retains only in-frame clones and omits some. V and J calls and clone size are as listed in that table; D and trimming were resolved from the DNA. The sample holds 150,000 to 200,000 clones, 70% to 80% seen once. Germline loops: CDR1 SNHLY, CDR2 FYNNEI. V shed 7 bases and J shed 4 bases, with 10 bases lying between them. There are 12 residues in the CDR3. The data originate from a study of blood T cell repertoires in COVID-19. About the study: Whether acute or convalescent, the COVID-19 samples came from the United States, Italy and Spain.

Residents of 24 US areas, aged roughly 18 to 95 years, made up the participants. Symptom resolution, clearance, or two negative PCRs marked donors in Cohort 3 as recovered. Sequenced: PBMCs or T cells enriched from blood (not recorded which). This receptor was obtained from a woman between 45 and 65 years old who had recovered from COVID-19. The V gene is TRBV2, the J gene TRBJ2-5; tentative D call: TRBD2 (6 bases). The CDR3 loop is CASKLGGETQYF. The DNA of the CDR3 is TGTGCCAGCAAGTTGGGGGGAGAGACCCAGTACTTC.